The 27 T cell receptor beta chains given below trace back to one sample, sequenced in a study of T cell responses to AZD1222 COVID-19 vaccine. Repertoires were generated with immunoSEQ multiplex PCR, while TCRdb's copy carries only in-frame clones and drops some. In the table there are about 170,000 clones, around 90% of which are singletons. Here the sequenced sample was peripheral blood, taken 28 days after the second AZD1222 dose. Source of these receptors: an adult who received the AZD1222 COVID-19 vaccine.

The J gene is TRBJ2-1, the V gene TRBV15, with 11 bases that match TRBD2. Germline CDR1 and CDR2: LNHNV and YYDKDF (reference sequence). The CDR3 sequence is 17 residues long. With V trimmed by 6 bases and J by 7 bases, 14 bases remained unmatched. The CDR3 reads CATRTLLAGGLVNEQFF. The CDR3 DNA reads TGTGCCACCAGGACCCTTCTAGCGGGGGGATTAGTGAATGAGCAGTTCTTC.

The genes are TRBV21-1 and TRBJ2-7; whether TRBD2, the table's D call, matches the DNA was not checked. TRBV21-1 is a listed pseudogene. CDR3 length equals 14 residues. In DNA, the CDR3 is TGTGCCAGCGGGGGGACCAGGAGGTGCTACGAGCAGTACTTC. Encoded protein: CASGGTRRCYEQYF.

This rearrangement joins TRBV6-5 to TRBJ1-2; D is perhaps TRBD1 (6 bases). Germline V gives CDR1 MNHEY, CDR2 SVGAGI. The CDR3 is 14 amino acids. V lost 2 bases and J lost 5, with 12 bases in between. In DNA form, the CDR3 reads TGTGCCAGCAGTTACGGCAGGGGTAATTATGGCTACACCTTC. As protein: CASSYGRGNYGYTF.

This chain connects TRBV19 to TRBJ2-7; weak D call: TRBD1 (5 bases). V was trimmed by 1 base and J by 3 bases, leaving 10 bases between them. The CDR3 runs 14 residues. Looked up from germline, CDR1 is LNHDA and CDR2 is SQIVND (reference sequence). CDR3: CASSIAGRDYEQYF. CDR3 DNA sequence: TGTGCCAGTAGTATAGCCGGCAGGGACTACGAGCAGTACTTC.

The chain has TRBV25-1 and TRBJ2-1, with 8 bases identical to TRBD2. The germline V gene has CDR1 MGHDK and CDR2 SYGVNS. This CDR3 contains 15 residues. Trimming cost V 2 bases and J 6 bases; bases outside gene matches: 6. The CDR3 loop reads CASSESLAGSNEQFF. In nucleotides, the CDR3 is TGTGCCAGCAGTGAAAGTCTAGCGGGCTCCAATGAGCAGTTCTTC.

DNA of the CDR3: TGTGCCAGCACCCGGGGGGTGGAACGAGAAAAACTGTTTTTT. Its translation: CASTRGVEREKLFF. The V call is TRBV3-1 (or the pseudogene TRBV3-2), the J call TRBJ1-4; a weak D match, TRBD1 (5 bases). In germline, CDR1 is LGHDT, CDR2 YNNKEL (reference sequence). The CDR3 has 14 residues. V lost 7 bases and J 8 bases, leaving 17 bases between the germline ends.

This clone was detected a few times. Germline is not matched at one junction end, which may reflect a read error. The V call is TRBV5-1, the J call TRBJ1-1; TRBD1 is a possible D gene (6 bases). In germline, CDR1 is SGHRS, CDR2 YFSETQ. CDR3 length: 12 residues. In DNA form, the CDR3 reads TGCGCCAGCAGCTTGAATGGGGGCGAGGAATGCTTT. As protein: CASSLNGGEECF.

The chain uses TRBV19 and TRBJ1-5, with 7 positions matching TRBD1. V shed 4 bases, J shed 1 base, and the junction held 4 bases outside the gene matches. CDR1 is LNHDA, CDR2 SQIVND, per germline (reference sequence). The CDR3 runs 15 residues. The CDR3 reads CASSTRGQSNQPQHF. CDR3 bases: TGTGCCAGTAGTACCCGGGGACAGAGCAATCAGCCCCAGCATTTT.

The chain has TRBV12-3 or TRBV12-4 and TRBJ1-1; 9 bases fit TRBD1. V shed 3 bases and J 6 bases; nucleotides not matched to a gene: 2. The CDR3 contains 13 residues. This CDR3 is CASSFGQGSEAFF. In nucleotides, the CDR3 is TGTGCCAGCAGTTTCGGACAGGGGTCTGAAGCTTTCTTT.

This rearrangement joins TRBV7-7 to TRBJ1-6, with D maybe TRBD1 (6 bases). V was clipped by 4 bases and J by 0 bases, with 22 bases between them. Germline CDR1 and CDR2: SSHAT and FNYEAQ (reference sequence). The CDR3 runs to 20 residues. CDR3 sequence (DNA): TGTGCCAGCAGCTACCCCCCCGGGGGGGGCGCAAGCTCCTATAATTCACCCCTCCACTTT. Its protein product is CASSYPPGGGASSYNSPLHF.

The gene calls are TRBV2 and TRBJ2-5, with 7 bases aligning to TRBD2. CDR3 length: 15 amino acids. Germline loops: CDR1 SNHLY, CDR2 FYNNEI. V shed 4 bases, J shed 5 bases, and the junction held 10 bases outside the gene matches. CDR3: CASSATRLADETQYF. The CDR3 DNA follows: TGTGCCAGCAGTGCCACGCGACTAGCCGACGAGACCCAGTACTTC.

The chain combines TRBV18 with TRBJ1-5; D uncertain. Germline loops: CDR1 KGHSH, CDR2 LQKENI. V was trimmed by 3 bases and J by 3 bases, leaving 15 bases between them. This CDR3 spans 16 amino acids. The CDR3 bases are TGTGCCAGCTCACCGAGGTTGGGTATCCTCAATCAGCCCCAGCATTTT. Translation: CASSPRLGILNQPQHF.

The rearrangement uses TRBV2 and TRBJ1-1; 7 bases match TRBD1. CDR3 length equals 12 residues. J lost 8 bases, V lost 7 bases, and 7 bases had no gene match. CDR1 is SNHLY, CDR2 FYNNEI, per germline. CDR3 protein: CASTRQGPEAFF. The CDR3 region has the DNA TGTGCCAGCACGAGACAGGGCCCCGAAGCTTTCTTT. Drawing the rest from reference TRBV2 and TRBJ1-1, the complete variable domain is EPEVTQTPSHQVTQMGQEVILRCVPISNHLYFYWYRQILGQKVEFLVSFYNNEISEKSEIFDDQFSVERPDGSNFTLKIRSTKLEDSAMYFCASTRQGPEAFFGQGTRLTVV.

The chain uses TRBV15 and TRBJ1-5; the D is unclear. Trimming stripped 1 base from V and 4 bases from J, with 14 bases between. Germline CDR1 reads LNHNV; CDR2 reads YYDKDF (reference sequence). This CDR3 is 16 amino acids long. CDR3 amino acids: CATSRAPPWGNQPQHF. As DNA, the CDR3 is TGTGCCACCAGCAGAGCCCCCCCGTGGGGAAATCAGCCCCAGCATTTT.

This clone was detected a few times. The genes are TRBV5-5 and TRBJ1-1; TRBD1 is a possible D gene (5 bases). Trimming cost V 2 bases and J 2 bases, with 7 bases left between them. The CDR3 has 13 amino acids. Germline V gene lookup returns CDR1 SGHKS and CDR2 YYEKEE (reference sequence). The DNA for the CDR3 is TGTGCCAGCAGCTTTCAGGGAAACACTGAAGCTTTCTTT. Protein product: CASSFQGNTEAFF.

The chain uses TRBV5-1 and TRBJ2-7; 8 nucleotides line up with TRBD1. V lost 0 bases to trimming and J lost 5 bases; unmatched junction nucleotides: 4. From germline, CDR1 is SGHRS and CDR2 YFSETQ. This CDR3 has 14 residues. CDR3 sequence: CASSLGQGIHEQYF. CDR3 sequence (DNA): TGCGCCAGCAGCTTGGGACAGGGGATCCACGAGCAGTACTTC.

The CDR3 here is CASSPRGQWGYGYTF. CDR3 nucleotides: TGTGCCAGCAGTCCCAGGGGGCAATGGGGCTATGGCTACACCTTC. The chain recombines TRBV6-5 with TRBJ1-2, with 8 bases aligning to TRBD1. The length of the CDR3 is 15 residues. Germline CDR1 MNHEY, CDR2 SVGAGI. The junction had 9 bases not matched to a gene; V was cut back by 5 bases and J by 4 bases.

V usage is TRBV20-1 and J usage is TRBJ2-2; perhaps TRBD1 as D (5 bases). The CDR3 spans 14 residues. Trimming left V 3 bases short and J 1 base short, with 9 bases between. Per the germline V gene, CDR1 is DFQATT and CDR2 is SNEGSKA (reference sequence). CDR3 sequence reads: CSASRGLNTGELFF. CDR3 sequence (DNA): TGCAGTGCTAGTAGGGGCCTGAACACCGGGGAGCTGTTTTTT.

V gene TRBV4-2 combines with J gene TRBJ2-5; D remains unclear. V lost 0 bases to trimming and J lost 5 bases, with 7 bases between them. Germline V CDR1 and CDR2: LGHNA, YNFKEQ. The CDR3 consists of 13 residues. The CDR3 loop is CASSQEPRETQYF. The CDR3 DNA reads TGTGCCAGCAGCCAAGAGCCGAGGGAGACCCAGTACTTC.

In its sample, this clone was seen once. The chain is built from TRBV1 and TRBJ1-5. TRBV1 is termed a pseudogene. The CDR3 is 12 amino acids. The CDR3 is CTSSHENQPQHF. CDR3 DNA: TGCACCAGCAGCCATGAGAATCAGCCCCAGCATTTT.

This chain links TRBV3-1 (or the pseudogene TRBV3-2) with TRBJ2-3; D ambiguous. CDR1 and CDR2 (germline): LGHDT, YNNKEL (reference sequence). The CDR3 consists of 14 residues. V was pared by 5 bases and J by 3 bases, with 12 bases between. CDR3: CASSEHYGTDTQYF. The CDR3 DNA follows: TGTGCCAGCAGCGAACACTACGGGACAGATACGCAGTATTTT.

The rearrangement links TRBV6-5 to TRBJ1-4; D gene unclear. The germline CDR1 and CDR2 sequences are MNHEY and SVGAGI. This CDR3 contains 14 residues. V lost 6 bases and J lost 0, with 8 bases in between. CDR3 in DNA: TGTGCCAGCAGCAGACAAGCAACTAATGAAAAACTGTTTTTT. Translating gives CASSRQATNEKLFF.

The chain employs TRBV7-8 and TRBJ1-2, with D unclear. V lost 0 bases, J lost 7 bases, and 6 bases lay in between. This CDR3 region has 12 residues. The germline CDR1 and CDR2 sequences are SGHVS and FQNEAQ. CDR3 loop: CASSLATFGYTF. CDR3 DNA sequence: TGTGCCAGCAGCTTAGCGACCTTTGGCTACACCTTC. The variable domain in full, completed from reference TRBV7-8 and TRBJ1-2, reads GAGVSQSPRYKVAKRGQDVALRCDPISGHVSLFWYQQALGQGPEFLTYFQNEAQLDKSGLPSDRFFAERPEGSVSTLKIQRTQQEDSAVYLCASSLATFGYTFGSGTRLTVV.

In its sample, this clone was seen a few times. The rearrangement links TRBV6-5 to TRBJ2-7; 13 nucleotides align to TRBD2. Germline CDR1 and CDR2: MNHEY and SVGAGI. CDR3 size: 14 residues. The V and J ends lost 6 bases and 2 bases, in that order; junction bases with no gene match: 1. Here the CDR3 DNA reads TGTGCCAGCAGAACTAGCGGGGGGGCCTACGAGCAGTACTTC. Translated, it gives CASRTSGGAYEQYF.

This clone was seen a handful of times. The chain links TRBV5-5 to TRBJ1-3, with 7 nucleotides matching TRBD1. In germline, CDR1 is SGHKS, CDR2 YYEKEE (reference sequence). The CDR3 extends over 14 amino acids. V lost 5 bases, J lost 2 bases, and 4 bases stayed unmatched. The chain's CDR3 is CASSPDRAGNTIYF. The CDR3 region has the DNA TGTGCCAGCAGTCCCGACAGGGCTGGAAACACCATATATTTT. The full variable domain, its missing parts supplied by reference TRBV5-5 and TRBJ1-3, is DAGVTQSPTHLIKTRGQQVTLRCSPISGHKSVSWYQQVLGQGPQFIFQYYEKEERGRGNFPDRFSARQFPNYSSELNVNALLLGDSALYLCASSPDRAGNTIYFGEGSWLTVV.

The chain links TRBV7-9 to TRBJ1-2, with a tentative D call TRBD1 (5 bases). This CDR3 has 13 residues. The germline V gene encodes CDR1 SEHNR and CDR2 FQNEAQ (reference sequence). Between the trimmed V and J ends, which lost 2 bases and 4 bases, there was a span of 8 bases. CDR3 DNA: TGTGCCAGCAGCTTACAGGGTCTCTATGGCTACACCTTC. Residues: CASSLQGLYGYTF.

V is TRBV12-3 or TRBV12-4 and J is TRBJ2-7; D unresolved. V was shortened by 4 bases and J by 4 bases, with 5 bases between the two germline ends. The CDR3 contains 11 residues. The CDR3 DNA follows: TGTGCCAGCAGTTCAAATTACGAGCAGTACTTC. Its translation is CASSSNYEQYF.